One T cell receptor (beta chain) is described in this entry. Its antigen remains unknown. The sample comes from a study of cytomegalovirus exposure and HLA in healthy donors. The study, taken as a whole, reports: The authors enumerated over 150 TCR beta chains as linked to cytomegalovirus. In a later analysis, HLA-associated beta chains showed higher expansion and lower generation probabilities than comparable chains.

PCR primers comprised 60 Vbeta and 13 Jbeta primers. Data came from immunoSEQ multiplex PCR; TCRdb stores just in-frame clones and leaves some out. The table has around 170,000 clones, 76% seen once. Sequenced sample: PBMCs. The clonotype was recovered from a man younger than 35 in good health and CMV-seronegative.

The CDR3 DNA sequence: TGTGCCAGCAGTGCCCCCCTTCAGGGTGAGCAGTTCTTC. This encodes CASSAPLQGEQFF. The chain links TRBV6-1 to TRBJ2-1; a weak D match, TRBD1 (5 bases). CDR3 size: 13 residues. Germline V CDR1 and CDR2: MNHNS, SASEGT. The V end was cut by 4 bases, the J end by 9 bases, with 13 bases between.